Sequencing of this T cell receptor (beta chain) was carried out in a study of technical replicates of blood from several donors. There are 13 residues in the CDR3. Germline CDR1 and CDR2: MNHEY and SMNVEV (reference sequence). V was pared by 6 bases and J by 0 bases, with 9 bases between. The table came from immunoSEQ multiplex PCR; TCRdb's copy has only in-frame clones and leaves some out. Altogether tens of thousands of clones are present, approximately 92% being singletons, with the ten largest covering about 0.4%. The clonotype originates from a human donor in good health. Some clones in this sample may be carry-over from other donors' samples. The chain has TRBV27 and TRBJ2-7; D not certain. The sequenced material came from T cells isolated from PBMCs. This CDR3 is CASSSIGSYEQYF. In nucleotides, the CDR3 is TGTGCCAGCAGCTCCATCGGCTCCTACGAGCAGTACTTC.